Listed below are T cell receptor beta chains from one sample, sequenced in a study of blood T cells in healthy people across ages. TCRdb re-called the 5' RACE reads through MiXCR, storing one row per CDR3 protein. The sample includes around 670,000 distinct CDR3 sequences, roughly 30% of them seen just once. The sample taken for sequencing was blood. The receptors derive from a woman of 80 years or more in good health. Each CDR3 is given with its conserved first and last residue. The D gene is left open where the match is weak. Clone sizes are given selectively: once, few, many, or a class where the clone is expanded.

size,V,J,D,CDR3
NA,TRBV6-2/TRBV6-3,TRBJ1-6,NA,CASSYGRTVHSPLHF
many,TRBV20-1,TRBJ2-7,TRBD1,CSADDRAHEQYF
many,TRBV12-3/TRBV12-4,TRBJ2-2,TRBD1,CASSRQGWELFF
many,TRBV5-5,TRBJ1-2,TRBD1,CASSPGTGVSTYGYTF
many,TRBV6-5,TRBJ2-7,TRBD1,CASSWGQGLYQYF
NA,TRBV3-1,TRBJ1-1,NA,CASSQVAGSQVGEAFF
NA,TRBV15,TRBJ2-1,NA,CATSRGEGLQQFF
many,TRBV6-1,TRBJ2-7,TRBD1,CASSPTGTVGSSVSLYEQYF
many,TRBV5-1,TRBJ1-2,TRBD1,CASSLEVGQNYGYTF
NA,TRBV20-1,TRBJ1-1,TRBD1,CSARTGGSPRAFF
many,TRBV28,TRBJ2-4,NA,CASSSTGANIQYF
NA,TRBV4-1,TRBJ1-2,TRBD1,CAGSKTGTGGERAYGYTF
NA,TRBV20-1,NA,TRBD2,CSARDIAGGSYEQYF
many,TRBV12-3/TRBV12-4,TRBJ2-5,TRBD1,CASRPGTGVETQYF
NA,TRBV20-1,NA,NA,CSASLTRDIQYF
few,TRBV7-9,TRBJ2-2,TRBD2,CASSAWTSGTGELFF
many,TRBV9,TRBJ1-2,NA,CASSVAWGISDGYTF
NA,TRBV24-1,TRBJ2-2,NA,CATSAPETPNTGELFF
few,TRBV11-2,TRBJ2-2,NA,CASSLDGARTGELFF
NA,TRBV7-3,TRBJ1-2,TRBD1,CASSPRTGELYFGYTF
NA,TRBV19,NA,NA,CASSMRRQNIQYF
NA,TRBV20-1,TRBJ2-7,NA,CSARATPGAHEQYF
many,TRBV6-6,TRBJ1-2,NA,CASKWGSGYGYTF
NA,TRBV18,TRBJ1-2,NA,CASSPIFRTDVGDYTF
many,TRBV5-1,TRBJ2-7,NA,CASSFREPSYEQYF
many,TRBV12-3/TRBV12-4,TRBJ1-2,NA,CASSYRVQGYTF
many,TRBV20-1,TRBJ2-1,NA,CSARVGSGWYNEQFF
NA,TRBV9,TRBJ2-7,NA,CASSTRPGVRGNEQYF
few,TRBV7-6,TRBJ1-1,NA,CASSLAVSDTEAFF
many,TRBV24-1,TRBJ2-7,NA,CATSLGAEQYF
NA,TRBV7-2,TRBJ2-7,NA,CVSSRTSGPSSYNEQYF
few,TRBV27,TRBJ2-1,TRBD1,CATPGWDRGRNEQFF
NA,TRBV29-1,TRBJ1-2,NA,CSVVRTENMGYGYTF
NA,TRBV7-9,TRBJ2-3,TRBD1,CASSIQGEGTDTQYF
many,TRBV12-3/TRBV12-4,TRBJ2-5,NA,CASSSGETQYF
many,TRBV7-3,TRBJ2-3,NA,CASSFSQGSTDTQYF
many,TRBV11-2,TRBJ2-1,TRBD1,CASSLGGQGWEQFF
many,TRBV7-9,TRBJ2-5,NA,CASSFDGGEQETQYF
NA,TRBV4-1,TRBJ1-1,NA,CASGHEGRENTEAFF
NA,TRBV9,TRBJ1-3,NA,CASSPAGRGNTIYF
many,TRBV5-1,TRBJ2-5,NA,CASSLALGTYQETQYF
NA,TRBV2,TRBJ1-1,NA,CASTTGRAVNTEAFF
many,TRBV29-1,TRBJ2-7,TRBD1,CSVVPTGARNEQYF
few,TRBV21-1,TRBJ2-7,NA,CASSKGNGLAFRGDYEQYF
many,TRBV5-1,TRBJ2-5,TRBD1,CASSIAGTGKETQYF
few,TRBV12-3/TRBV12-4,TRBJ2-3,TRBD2,CASSPSGGEVDTQYF
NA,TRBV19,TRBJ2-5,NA,CASSMSPGQETQYF
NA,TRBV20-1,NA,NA,CSARPIPTSTHHEQYF
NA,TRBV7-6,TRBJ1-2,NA,CASSFTDSDGYTF
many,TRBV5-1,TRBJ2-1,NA,CASSSPPGVLRNEQFF